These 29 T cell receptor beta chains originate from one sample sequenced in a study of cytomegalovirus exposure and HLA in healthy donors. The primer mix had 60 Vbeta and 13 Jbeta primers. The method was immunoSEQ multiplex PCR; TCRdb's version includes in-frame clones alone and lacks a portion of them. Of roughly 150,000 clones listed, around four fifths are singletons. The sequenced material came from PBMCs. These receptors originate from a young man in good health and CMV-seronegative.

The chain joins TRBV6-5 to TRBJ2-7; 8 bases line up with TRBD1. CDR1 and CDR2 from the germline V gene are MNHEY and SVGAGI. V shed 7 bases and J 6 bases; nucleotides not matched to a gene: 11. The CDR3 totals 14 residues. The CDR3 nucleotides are TGTGCCAGCACCGGACAGGGCGCGACGTCCGAGCAGTACTTC. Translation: CASTGQGATSEQYF.

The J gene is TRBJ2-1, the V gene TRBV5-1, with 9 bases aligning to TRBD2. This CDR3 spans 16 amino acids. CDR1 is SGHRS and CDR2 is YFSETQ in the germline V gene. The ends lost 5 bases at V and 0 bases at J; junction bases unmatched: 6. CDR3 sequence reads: CASRGSGGNSYNEQFF. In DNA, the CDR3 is TGCGCCAGCAGGGGTAGCGGGGGAAACTCCTACAATGAGCAGTTCTTC.

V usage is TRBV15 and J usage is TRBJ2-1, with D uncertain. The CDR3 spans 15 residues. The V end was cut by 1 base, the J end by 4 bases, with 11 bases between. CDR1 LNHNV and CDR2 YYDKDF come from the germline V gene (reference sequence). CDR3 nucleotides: TGTGCCACCAGCAGAGGAGCCAACGGGTACAATGAGCAGTTCTTC. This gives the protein CATSRGANGYNEQFF.

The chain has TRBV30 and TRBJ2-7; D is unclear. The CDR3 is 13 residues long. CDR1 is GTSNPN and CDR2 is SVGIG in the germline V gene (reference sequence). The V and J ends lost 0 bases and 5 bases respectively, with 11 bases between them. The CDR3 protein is CAWSVLRLDEQYF. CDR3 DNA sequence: TGTGCCTGGAGTGTATTGCGTCTAGACGAGCAGTACTTC.

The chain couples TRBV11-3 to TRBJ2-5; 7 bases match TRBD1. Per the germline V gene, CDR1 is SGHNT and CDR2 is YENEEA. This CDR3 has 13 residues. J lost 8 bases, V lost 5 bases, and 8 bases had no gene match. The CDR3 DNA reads TGTGCCAGCAGCGCAGGACAGGAGAGAACCCAGTACTTC. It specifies CASSAGQERTQYF. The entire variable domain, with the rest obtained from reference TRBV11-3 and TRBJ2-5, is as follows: EAGVVQSPRYKIIEKKQPVAFWCNPISGHNTLYWYLQNLGQGPELLIRYENEEAVDDSQLPKDRFSAERLKGVDSTLKIQPAELGDSAVYLCASSAGQERTQYFGPGTRLLVL.

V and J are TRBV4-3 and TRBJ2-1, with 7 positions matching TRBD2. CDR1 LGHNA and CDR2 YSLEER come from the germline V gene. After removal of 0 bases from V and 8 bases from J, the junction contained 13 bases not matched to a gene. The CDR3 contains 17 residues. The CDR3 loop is CASSQDVLREPRYEQFF. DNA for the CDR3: TGCGCCAGCAGCCAAGATGTCTTGCGGGAGCCGCGGTATGAGCAGTTCTTC.

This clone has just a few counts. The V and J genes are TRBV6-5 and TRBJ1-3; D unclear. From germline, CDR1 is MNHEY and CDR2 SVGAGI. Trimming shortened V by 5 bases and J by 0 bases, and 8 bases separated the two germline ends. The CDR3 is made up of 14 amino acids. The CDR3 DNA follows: TGTGCCAGCAGTAGCAGCGACTCTGGAAACACCATATATTTT. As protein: CASSSSDSGNTIYF.

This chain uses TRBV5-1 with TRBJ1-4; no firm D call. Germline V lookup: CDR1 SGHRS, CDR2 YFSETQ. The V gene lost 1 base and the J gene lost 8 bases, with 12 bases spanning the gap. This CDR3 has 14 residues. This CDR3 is CASSLTALREKLFF. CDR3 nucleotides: TGCGCCAGCAGCTTGACAGCCCTAAGGGAAAAACTGTTTTTT.

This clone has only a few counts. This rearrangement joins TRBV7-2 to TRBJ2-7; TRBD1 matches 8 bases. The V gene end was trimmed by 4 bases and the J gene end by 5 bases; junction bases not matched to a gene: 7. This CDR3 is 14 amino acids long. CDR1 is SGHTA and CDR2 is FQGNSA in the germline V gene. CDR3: CASSSTGGMNEQYF. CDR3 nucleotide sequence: TGTGCCAGCAGCTCAACAGGGGGTATGAACGAGCAGTACTTC.

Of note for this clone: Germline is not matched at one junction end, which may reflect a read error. The CDR3 region has the DNA TGTTCCAGCAGTCCCGTATCTTTGCAGGCCTTC. It is translated as CSSSPVSLQAF. This rearrangement joins TRBV7-9 to TRBJ1-2; D ambiguous. This CDR3 spans 11 amino acids. Germline loops: CDR1 SEHNR, CDR2 FQNEAQ (reference sequence).

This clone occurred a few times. CDR3 sequence (DNA): TGTGCCAGCAGTTACTCACAGGATAGCAATCAGCCCCAGCATTTT. This encodes CASSYSQDSNQPQHF. The rearrangement joins TRBV6-5 to TRBJ1-5; tentatively, D is TRBD1 (5 bases). Trimming shortened V by 0 bases and J by 0 bases, and 6 bases separated the two germline ends. The germline gives CDR1 MNHEY, CDR2 SVGAGI. The CDR3 consists of 15 residues.

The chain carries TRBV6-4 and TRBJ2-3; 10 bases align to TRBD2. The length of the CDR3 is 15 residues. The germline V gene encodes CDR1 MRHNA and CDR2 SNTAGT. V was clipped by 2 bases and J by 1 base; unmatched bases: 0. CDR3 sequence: CASSDGTSGTDTQYF. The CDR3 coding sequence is TGTGCCAGCAGTGACGGGACTAGCGGCACAGATACGCAGTATTTT.

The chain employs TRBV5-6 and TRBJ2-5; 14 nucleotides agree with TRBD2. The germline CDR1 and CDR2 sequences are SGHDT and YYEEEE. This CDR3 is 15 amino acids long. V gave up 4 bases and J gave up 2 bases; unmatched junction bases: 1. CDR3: CASSGTSGGQETQYF. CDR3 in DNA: TGTGCCAGCAGCGGGACTAGCGGGGGTCAAGAGACCCAGTACTTC.

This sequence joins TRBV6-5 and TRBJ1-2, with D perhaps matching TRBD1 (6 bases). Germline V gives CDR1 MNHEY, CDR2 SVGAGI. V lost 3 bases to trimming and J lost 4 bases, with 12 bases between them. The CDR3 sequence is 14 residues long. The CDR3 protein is CASSYNTGLYGYTF. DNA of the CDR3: TGTGCCAGCAGTTATAACACAGGGCTCTATGGCTACACCTTC.

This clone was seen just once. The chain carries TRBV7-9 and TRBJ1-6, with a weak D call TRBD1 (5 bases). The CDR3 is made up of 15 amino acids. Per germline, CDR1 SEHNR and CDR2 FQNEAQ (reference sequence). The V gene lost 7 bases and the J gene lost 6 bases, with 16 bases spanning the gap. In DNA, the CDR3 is TGTGCCAGCACCCGGGGGGAGGGGTCTAATTCACCCCTCCACTTT. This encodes CASTRGEGSNSPLHF.

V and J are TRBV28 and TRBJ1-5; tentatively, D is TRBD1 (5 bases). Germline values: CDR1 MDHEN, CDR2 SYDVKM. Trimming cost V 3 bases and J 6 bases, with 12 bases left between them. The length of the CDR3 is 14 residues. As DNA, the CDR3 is TGTGCCAGCAGTTTCGTTCAGGGCCTTCAGCCCCAGCATTTT. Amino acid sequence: CASSFVQGLQPQHF.

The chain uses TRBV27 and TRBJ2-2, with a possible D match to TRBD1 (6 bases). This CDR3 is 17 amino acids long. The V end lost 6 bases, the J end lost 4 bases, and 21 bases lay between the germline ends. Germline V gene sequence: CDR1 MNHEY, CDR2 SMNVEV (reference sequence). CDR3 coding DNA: TGTGCCAGCAGCCTTGCAGGGGACGGGTTAACCACCGGGGAGCTGTTTTTT. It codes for CASSLAGDGLTTGELFF.

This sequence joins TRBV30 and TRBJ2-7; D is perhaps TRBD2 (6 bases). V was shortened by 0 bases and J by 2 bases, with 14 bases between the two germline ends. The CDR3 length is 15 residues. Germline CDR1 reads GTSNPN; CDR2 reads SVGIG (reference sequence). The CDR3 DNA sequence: TGTGCCTGGAGTGTACTCGGCGGGACCGCCTACGAGCAGTACTTC. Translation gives CAWSVLGGTAYEQYF.

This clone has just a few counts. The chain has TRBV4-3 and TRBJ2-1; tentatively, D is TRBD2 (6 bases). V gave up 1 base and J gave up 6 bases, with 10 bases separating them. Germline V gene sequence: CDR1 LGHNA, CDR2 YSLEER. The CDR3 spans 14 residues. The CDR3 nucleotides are TGCGCCAGCAGCCAAGCGGGGGATTCCAATGAGCAGTTCTTC. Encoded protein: CASSQAGDSNEQFF.

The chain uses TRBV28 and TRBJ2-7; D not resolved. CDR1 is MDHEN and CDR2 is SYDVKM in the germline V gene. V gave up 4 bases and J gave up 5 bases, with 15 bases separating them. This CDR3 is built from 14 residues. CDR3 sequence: CASSSPPTSHEQYF. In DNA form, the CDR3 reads TGTGCCAGCAGTTCCCCCCCCACGAGCCACGAGCAGTACTTC.

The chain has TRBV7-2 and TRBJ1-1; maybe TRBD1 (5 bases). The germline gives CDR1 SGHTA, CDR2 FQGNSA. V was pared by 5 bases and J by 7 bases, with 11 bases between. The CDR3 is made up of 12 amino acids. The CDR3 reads CASSIDRDEAFF. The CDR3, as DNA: TGTGCCAGCAGCATCGACAGAGATGAAGCTTTCTTT. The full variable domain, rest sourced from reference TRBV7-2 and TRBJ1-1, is GAGVSQSPSNKVTEKGKDVELRCDPISGHTALYWYRQSLGQGLEFLIYFQGNSAPDKSGLPSDRFSAERTGGSVSTLTIQRTQQEDSAVYLCASSIDRDEAFFGQGTRLTVV.

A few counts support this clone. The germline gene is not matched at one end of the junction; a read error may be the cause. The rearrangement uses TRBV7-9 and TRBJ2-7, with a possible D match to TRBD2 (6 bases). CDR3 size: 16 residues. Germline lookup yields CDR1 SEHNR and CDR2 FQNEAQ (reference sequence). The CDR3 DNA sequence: TGTTCCAGCAGCCTACTGGGACTCCACAGCTCCTACGAGCAGTACTTC. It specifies CSSSLLGLHSSYEQYF.

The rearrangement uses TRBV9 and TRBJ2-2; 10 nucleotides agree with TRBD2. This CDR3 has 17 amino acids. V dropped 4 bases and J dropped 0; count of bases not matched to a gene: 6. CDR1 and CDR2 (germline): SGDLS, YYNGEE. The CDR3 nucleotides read TGTGCCAGCAGCTCCCCTAGCGGGGGATCGAACACCGGGGAGCTGTTTTTT. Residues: CASSSPSGGSNTGELFF.

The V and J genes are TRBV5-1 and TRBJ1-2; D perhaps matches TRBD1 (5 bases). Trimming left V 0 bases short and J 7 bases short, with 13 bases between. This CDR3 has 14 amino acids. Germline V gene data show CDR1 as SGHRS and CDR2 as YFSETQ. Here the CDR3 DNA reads TGCGCCAGCAGCTTGGGTCAGGGTCAGACTGGCTACACCTTC. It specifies CASSLGQGQTGYTF.

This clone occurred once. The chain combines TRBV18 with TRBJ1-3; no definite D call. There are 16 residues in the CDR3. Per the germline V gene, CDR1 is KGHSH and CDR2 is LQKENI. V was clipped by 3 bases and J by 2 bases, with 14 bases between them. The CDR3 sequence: CASSPRLIDTGNTIYF. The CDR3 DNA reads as TGTGCCAGCTCACCGCGCTTAATCGACACTGGAAACACCATATATTTT.

CDR3 DNA sequence: TGTGCCAGCAGCGCCGATCCGGGACACAAGTTGCGTAACTATGGCTACACCTTC. Its protein product is CASSADPGHKLRNYGYTF. V usage is TRBV9 and J usage is TRBJ1-2, with D possibly matching TRBD1 (6 bases). The CDR3 extends over 18 amino acids. V lost 3 bases to trimming and J lost 1 base, with 22 bases between them. Germline V gives CDR1 SGDLS, CDR2 YYNGEE.

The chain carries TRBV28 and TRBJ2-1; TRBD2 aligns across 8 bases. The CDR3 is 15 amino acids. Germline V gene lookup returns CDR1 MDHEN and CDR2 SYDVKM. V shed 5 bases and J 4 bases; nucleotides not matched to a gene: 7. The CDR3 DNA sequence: TGTGCCAGCAGTGGACAGCGGGGGTCTTACAATGAGCAGTTCTTC. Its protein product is CASSGQRGSYNEQFF. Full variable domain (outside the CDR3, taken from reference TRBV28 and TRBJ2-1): DVKVTQSSRYLVKRTGEKVFLECVQDMDHENMFWYRQDPGLGLRLIYFSYDVKMKEKGDIPEGYSVSREKKERFSLILESASTNQTSMYLCASSGQRGSYNEQFFGPGTRLTVL.

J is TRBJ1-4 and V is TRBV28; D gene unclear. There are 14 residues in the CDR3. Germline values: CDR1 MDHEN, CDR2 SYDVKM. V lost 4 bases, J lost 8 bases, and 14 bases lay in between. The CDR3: CASSSEPWLEKLFF. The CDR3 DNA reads TGTGCCAGCAGTTCAGAACCATGGCTCGAAAAACTGTTTTTT.

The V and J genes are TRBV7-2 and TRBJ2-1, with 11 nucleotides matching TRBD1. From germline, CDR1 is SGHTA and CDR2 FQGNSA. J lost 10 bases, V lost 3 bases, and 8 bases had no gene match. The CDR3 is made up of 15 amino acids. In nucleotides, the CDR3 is TGTGCCAGCAGCTTGGGACAGGGGGTTAGCGGGGAGCAGTTCTTC. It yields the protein CASSLGQGVSGEQFF.